This record concerns one T cell receptor beta chain sequence. The data originate from a study of blood T cell repertoires in COVID-19. Looking at the study overall: Specimens from acute and convalescent COVID-19 originated in the United States, Italy and Spain.

The ends were cut back, 4 bases at V and 2 bases at J, with 9 bases in the middle. Germline CDR1 reads LNHNV; CDR2 reads YYDKDF (reference sequence). The CDR3 spans 13 residues. Per the original data handling: Amplifying reference gene primers gave estimates of nucleated cell counts. The repertoire was sequenced with immunoSEQ multiplex PCR; TCRdb's copy has only in-frame clones and lacks some. V, J and clone size reflect that table, while D and trimming were determined from the DNA. The top ten clones hold roughly 4% of a sample with 190,000 or so clones, around 88% of them seen once. The study recruited people aged about 18 to 95 years across under 25 US areas. Within 2 weeks before study entry, exposed participants met a COVID-19 case.

The sequence was collected from a woman aged 25 to 39 who had been exposed to COVID-19. V and J are TRBV15 and TRBJ2-7, with D hard to call. Sequenced material: PBMCs or T cells enriched from blood (not recorded which). In nucleotides, the CDR3 is TGTGCCACCAGCACCCCAACAGCCTACGAGCAGTACTTC. Amino acid sequence: CATSTPTAYEQYF.